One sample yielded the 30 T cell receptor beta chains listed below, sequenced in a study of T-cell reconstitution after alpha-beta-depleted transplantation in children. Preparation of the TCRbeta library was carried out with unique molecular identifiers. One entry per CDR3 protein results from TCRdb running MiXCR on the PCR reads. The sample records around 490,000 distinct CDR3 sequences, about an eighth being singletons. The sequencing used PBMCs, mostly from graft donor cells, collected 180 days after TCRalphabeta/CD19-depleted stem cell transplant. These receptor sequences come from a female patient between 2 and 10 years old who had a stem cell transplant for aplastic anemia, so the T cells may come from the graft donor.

CDR3 loop: CASKGRSDEHYV. The CDR3 bases are TGTGCCAGTAAAGGGAGGAGCGACGAGCATTACGTC. This chain uses TRBV19 with TRBJ2-7; D is possibly TRBD2 (6 bases). The CDR3 length is 12 residues. CDR1 is LNHDA, CDR2 SQIVND, per germline (reference sequence).

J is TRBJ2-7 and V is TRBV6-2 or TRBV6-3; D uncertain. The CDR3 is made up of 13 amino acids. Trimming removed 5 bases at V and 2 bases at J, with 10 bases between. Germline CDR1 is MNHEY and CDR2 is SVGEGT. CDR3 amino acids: CASSDRMAYEQYV. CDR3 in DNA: TGTGCCAGCAGTGACCGGATGGCCTACGAGCAGTACGTC.

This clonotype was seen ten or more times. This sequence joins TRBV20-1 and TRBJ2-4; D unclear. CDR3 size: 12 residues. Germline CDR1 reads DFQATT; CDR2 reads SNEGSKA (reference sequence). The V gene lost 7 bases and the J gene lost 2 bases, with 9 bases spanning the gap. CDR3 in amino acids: CSEGSSKNIQYF. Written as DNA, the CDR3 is TGCAGTGAGGGCAGCTCCAAAAACATTCAGTACTTC.

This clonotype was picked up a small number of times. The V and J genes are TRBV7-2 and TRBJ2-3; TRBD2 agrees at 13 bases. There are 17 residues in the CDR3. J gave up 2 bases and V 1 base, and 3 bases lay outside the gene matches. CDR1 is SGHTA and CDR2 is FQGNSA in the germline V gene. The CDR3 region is CASSLVGTSGNTDTQYF. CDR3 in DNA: TGTGCCAGCAGCTTAGTGGGGACTAGCGGGAACACAGATACGCAGTATTTT.

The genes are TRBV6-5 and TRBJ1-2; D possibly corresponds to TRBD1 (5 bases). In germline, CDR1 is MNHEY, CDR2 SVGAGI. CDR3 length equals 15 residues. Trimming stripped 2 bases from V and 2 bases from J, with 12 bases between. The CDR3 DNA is TGTGCCAGCAGTTACCCCCAACAGGCCAACTATGGCTACACCTTC. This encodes CASSYPQQANYGYTF.

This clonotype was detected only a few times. DNA of the CDR3: TGTGCCAGCTCACTCGCAACTAACCCCGGCGGCGAGCAGTACTTC. It specifies CASSLATNPGGEQYF. V usage is TRBV18 and J usage is TRBJ2-7; D unresolved. V gave up 4 bases and J gave up 6 bases, with 19 bases separating them. Germline V lookup: CDR1 KGHSH, CDR2 LQKENI. The CDR3 runs to 15 residues. Using reference TRBV18 and TRBJ2-7 for the parts outside the CDR3, the full variable domain is NAGVMQNPRHLVRRRGQEARLRCSPMKGHSHVYWYRQLPEEGLKFMVYLQKENIIDESGMPKERFSAEFPKEGPSILRIQQVVRGDSAAYFCASSLATNPGGEQYFGPGTRLTVT.

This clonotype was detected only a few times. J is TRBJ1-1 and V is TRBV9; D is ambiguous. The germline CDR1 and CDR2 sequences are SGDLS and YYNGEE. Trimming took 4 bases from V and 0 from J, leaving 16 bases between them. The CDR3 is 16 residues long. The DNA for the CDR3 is TGTGCCAGCAGCACCCGGGCACAGACAATGAACACTGAAGCTTTCTTT. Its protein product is CASSTRAQTMNTEAFF. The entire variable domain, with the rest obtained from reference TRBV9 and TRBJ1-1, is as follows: DSGVTQTPKHLITATGQRVTLRCSPRSGDLSVYWYQQSLDQGLQFLIQYYNGEERAKGNILERFSAQQFPDLHSELNLSSLELGDSALYFCASSTRAQTMNTEAFFGQGTRLTVV.

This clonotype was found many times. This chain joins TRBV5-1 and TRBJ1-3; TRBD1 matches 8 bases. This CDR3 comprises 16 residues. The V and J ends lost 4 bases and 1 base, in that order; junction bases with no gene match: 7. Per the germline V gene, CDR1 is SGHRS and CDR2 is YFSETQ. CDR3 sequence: CASSNGQGSSGNTIYF. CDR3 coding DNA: TGCGCCAGCAGCAACGGACAGGGATCGTCTGGAAACACCATATATTTT.

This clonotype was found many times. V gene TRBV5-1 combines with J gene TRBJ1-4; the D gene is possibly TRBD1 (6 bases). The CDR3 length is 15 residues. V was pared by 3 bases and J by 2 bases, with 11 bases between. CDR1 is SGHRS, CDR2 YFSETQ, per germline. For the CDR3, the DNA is TGCGCCAGCAGCTCACAGGGAGTCACTAATGAAAAACTGTTTTTT. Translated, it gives CASSSQGVTNEKLFF.

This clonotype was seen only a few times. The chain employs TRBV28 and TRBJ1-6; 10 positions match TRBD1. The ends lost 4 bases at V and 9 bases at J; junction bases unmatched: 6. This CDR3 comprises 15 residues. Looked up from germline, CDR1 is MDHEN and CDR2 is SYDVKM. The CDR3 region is CASSWRRTGGSPLHF. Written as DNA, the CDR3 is TGTGCCAGCAGTTGGAGAAGGACAGGGGGTTCACCCCTCCACTTT.

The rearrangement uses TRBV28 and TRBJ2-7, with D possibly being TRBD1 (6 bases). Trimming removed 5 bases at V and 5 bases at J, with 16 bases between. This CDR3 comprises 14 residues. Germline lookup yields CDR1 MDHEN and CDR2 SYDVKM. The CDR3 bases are TGTGCCAGCAGTCTTGTCAGGGGATTCCACGAGCAGTACTTC. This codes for CASSLVRGFHEQYF.

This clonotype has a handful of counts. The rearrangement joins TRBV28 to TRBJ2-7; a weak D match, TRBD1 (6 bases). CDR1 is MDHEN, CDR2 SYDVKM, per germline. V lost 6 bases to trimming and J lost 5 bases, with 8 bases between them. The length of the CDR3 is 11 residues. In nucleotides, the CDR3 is TGTGCCAGCAGCCAGGGGCACGAGCAGTACTTC. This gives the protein CASSQGHEQYF. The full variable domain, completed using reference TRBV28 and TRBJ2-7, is DVKVTQSSRYLVKRTGEKVFLECVQDMDHENMFWYRQDPGLGLRLIYFSYDVKMKEKGDIPEGYSVSREKKERFSLILESASTNQTSMYLCASSQGHEQYFGPGTRLTVT.

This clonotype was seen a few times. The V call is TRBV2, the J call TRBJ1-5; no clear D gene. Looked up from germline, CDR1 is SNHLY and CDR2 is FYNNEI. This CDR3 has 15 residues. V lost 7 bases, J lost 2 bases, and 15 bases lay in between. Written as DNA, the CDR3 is TGTGCCAGCATGAGGGAATCCTGGGGCAATCAGCCCCAGCATTTT. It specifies CASMRESWGNQPQHF.

CDR3 DNA: TGTGCCAGCAGACCAAGTAGCGGGAGTACCTACAATGAGCAGTTCTTC. Translated: CASRPSSGSTYNEQFF. The V gene is TRBV27, the J gene TRBJ2-1; TRBD2 matches 9 bases. The CDR3 length is 16 residues. Germline CDR1 is MNHEY and CDR2 is SMNVEV (reference sequence). Trimming cost V 6 bases and J 2 bases; bases outside gene matches: 8.

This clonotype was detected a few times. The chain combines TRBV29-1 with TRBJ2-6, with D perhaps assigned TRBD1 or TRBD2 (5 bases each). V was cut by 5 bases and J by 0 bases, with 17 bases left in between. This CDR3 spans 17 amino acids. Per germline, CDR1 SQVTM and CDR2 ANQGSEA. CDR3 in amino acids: CSVRKGQGVSGANVLTF. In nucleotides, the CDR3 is TGCAGCGTTAGGAAAGGTCAGGGAGTCTCTGGGGCCAACGTCCTGACTTTC.

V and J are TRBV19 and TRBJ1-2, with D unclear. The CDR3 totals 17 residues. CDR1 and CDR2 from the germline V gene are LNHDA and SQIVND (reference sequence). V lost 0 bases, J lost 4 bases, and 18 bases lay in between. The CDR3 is CASSIDLKRTSTYGYTF. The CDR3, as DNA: TGTGCCAGTAGTATAGATCTGAAGAGGACTTCTACCTATGGCTACACCTTC.

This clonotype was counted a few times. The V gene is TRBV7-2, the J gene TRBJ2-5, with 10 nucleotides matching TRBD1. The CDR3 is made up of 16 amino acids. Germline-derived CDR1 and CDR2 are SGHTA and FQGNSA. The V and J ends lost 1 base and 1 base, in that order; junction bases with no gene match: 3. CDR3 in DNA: TGTGCCAGCAGCTTAGGGGACAGGGGAAGCCAAGAGACCCAGTACTTC. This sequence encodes CASSLGDRGSQETQYF. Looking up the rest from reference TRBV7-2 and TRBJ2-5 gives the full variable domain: GAGVSQSPSNKVTEKGKDVELRCDPISGHTALYWYRQSLGQGLEFLIYFQGNSAPDKSGLPSDRFSAERTGGSVSTLTIQRTQQEDSAVYLCASSLGDRGSQETQYFGPGTRLLVL.

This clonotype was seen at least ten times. The chain's CDR3 is CASSGQANTEAFF. CDR3 sequence (DNA): TGTGCCAGCAGTGGACAGGCGAACACTGAAGCTTTCTTT. The genes are TRBV2 and TRBJ1-1; TRBD1 might be the D (6 bases). Germline values: CDR1 SNHLY, CDR2 FYNNEI. The CDR3 is 13 residues long. V lost 4 bases and J 1 base, leaving 7 bases between the germline ends.

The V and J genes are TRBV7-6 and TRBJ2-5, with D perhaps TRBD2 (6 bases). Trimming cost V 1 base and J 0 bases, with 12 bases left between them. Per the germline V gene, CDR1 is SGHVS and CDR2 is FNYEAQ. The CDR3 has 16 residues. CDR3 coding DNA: TGTGCCAGCAGCTTAGAACGGGGGATGTACCAAGAGACCCAGTACTTC. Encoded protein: CASSLERGMYQETQYF. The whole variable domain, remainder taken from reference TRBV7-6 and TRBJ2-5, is GAGVSQSPRYKVTKRGQDVALRCDPISGHVSLYWYRQALGQGPEFLTYFNYEAQQDKSGLPNDRFSAERPEGSISTLTIQRTEQRDSAMYRCASSLERGMYQETQYFGPGTRLLVL.

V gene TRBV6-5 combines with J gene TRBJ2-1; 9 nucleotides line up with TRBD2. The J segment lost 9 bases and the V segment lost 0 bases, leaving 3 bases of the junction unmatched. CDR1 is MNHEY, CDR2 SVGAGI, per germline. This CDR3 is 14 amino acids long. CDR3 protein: CASSYSYSGSEQFF. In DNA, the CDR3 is TGTGCCAGCAGTTACTCGTATAGCGGGAGTGAGCAGTTCTTC.

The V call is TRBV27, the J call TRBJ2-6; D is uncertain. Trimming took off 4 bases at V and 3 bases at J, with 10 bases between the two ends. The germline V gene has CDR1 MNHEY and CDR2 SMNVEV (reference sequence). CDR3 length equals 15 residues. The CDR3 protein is CASSWHGFGANVLTF. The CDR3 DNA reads TGTGCCAGCAGTTGGCACGGGTTTGGGGCCAACGTCCTGACTTTC.

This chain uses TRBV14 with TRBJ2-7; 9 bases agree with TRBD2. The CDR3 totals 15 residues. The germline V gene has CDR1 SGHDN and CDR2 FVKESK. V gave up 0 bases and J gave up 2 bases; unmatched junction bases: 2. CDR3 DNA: TGTGCCAGCAGCCAAGAAAGCGGGAGGACCTACGAGCAGTACTTC. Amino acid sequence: CASSQESGRTYEQYF.

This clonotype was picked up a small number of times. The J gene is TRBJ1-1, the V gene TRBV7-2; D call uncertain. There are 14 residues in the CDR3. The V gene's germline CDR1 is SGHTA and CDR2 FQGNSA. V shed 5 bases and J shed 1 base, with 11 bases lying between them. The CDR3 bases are TGTGCCAGCAGCATTTCCTCAGGGAACACTGAAGCTTTCTTT. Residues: CASSISSGNTEAFF.

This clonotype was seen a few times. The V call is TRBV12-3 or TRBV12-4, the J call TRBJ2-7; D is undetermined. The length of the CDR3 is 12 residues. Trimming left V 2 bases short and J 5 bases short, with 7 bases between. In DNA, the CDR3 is TGTGCCAGCAGTTTAAGGATCCACGAGCAGTACTTC. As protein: CASSLRIHEQYF.

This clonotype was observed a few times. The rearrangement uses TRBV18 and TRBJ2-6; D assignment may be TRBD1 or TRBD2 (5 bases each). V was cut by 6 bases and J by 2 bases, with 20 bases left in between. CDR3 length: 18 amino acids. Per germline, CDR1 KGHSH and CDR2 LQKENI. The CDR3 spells CASSQHRPRGTGANVLTF. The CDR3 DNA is TGTGCCAGCTCTCAACACCGACCGAGGGGCACTGGGGCCAACGTCCTGACTTTC.

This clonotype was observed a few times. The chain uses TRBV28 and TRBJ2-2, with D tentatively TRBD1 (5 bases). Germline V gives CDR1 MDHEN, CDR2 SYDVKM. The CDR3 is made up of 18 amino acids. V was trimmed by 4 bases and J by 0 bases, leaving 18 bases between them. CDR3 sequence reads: CASSCPGRRTPNTGELFF. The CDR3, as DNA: TGTGCCAGCAGTTGCCCCGGTCGACGGACACCGAACACCGGGGAGCTGTTTTTT.

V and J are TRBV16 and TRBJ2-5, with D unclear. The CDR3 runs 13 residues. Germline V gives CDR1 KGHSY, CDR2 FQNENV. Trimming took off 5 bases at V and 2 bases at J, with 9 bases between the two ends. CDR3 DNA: TGTGCCAGCAGCAAGATAGTACAAGAGACCCAGTACTTC. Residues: CASSKIVQETQYF.

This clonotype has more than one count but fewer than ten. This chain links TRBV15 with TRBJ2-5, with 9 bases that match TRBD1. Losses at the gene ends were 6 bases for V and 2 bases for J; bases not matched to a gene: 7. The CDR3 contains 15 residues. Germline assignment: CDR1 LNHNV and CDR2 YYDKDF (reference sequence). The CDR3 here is CATSGDRVTQETQYF. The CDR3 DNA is TGTGCCACCAGTGGGGACAGGGTGACTCAAGAGACCCAGTACTTC.

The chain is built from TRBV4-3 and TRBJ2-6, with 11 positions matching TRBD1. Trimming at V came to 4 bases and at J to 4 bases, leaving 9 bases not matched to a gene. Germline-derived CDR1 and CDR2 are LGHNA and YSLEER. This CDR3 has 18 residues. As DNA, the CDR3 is TGCGCCAGCAGCCGGGGTGGACAGGGGGCGTTAGGGGCCAACGTCCTGACTTTC. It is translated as CASSRGGQGALGANVLTF.

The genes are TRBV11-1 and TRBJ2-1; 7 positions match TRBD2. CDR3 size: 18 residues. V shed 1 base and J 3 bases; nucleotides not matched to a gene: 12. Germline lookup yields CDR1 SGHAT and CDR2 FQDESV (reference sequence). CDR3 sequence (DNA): TGTGCCAGCAGCTTAGACGTGGGCGGGAGAGGGGTCTACAATGAGCAGTTCTTC. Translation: CASSLDVGGRGVYNEQFF.